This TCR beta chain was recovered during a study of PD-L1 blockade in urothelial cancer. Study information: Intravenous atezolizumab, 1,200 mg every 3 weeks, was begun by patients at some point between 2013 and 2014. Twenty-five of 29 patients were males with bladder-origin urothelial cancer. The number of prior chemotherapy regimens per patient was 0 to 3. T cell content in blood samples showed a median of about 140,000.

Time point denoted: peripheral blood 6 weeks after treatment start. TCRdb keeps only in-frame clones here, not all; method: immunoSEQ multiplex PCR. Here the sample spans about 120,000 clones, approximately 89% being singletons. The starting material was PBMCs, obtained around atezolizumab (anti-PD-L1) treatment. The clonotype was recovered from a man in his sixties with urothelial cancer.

The CDR3 DNA follows: TGCGCCAGCAGCTTAGGAGCAGGGTTCTATGGCTACACCTTC. Protein product: CASSLGAGFYGYTF. The chain combines TRBV5-1 with TRBJ1-2, with D tentatively TRBD1 (5 bases). Germline-derived CDR1 and CDR2 are SGHRS and YFSETQ. V lost 2 bases and J lost 4, with 12 bases in between. There are 14 residues in the CDR3.